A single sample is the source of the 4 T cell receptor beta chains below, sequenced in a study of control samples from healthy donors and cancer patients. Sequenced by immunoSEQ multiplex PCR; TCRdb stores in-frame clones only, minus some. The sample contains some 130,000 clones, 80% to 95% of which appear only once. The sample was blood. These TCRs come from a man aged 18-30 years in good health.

The CDR3 DNA is TGTGCCAGCAACGTGATGGGTGGAGAGACCCAGTACTTC. Translation gives CASNVMGGETQYF. The V and J genes are TRBV9 and TRBJ2-5; D is unclear. This CDR3 spans 13 amino acids. Trimming took off 6 bases at V and 4 bases at J, with 13 bases between the two ends. Germline V gives CDR1 SGDLS, CDR2 YYNGEE.

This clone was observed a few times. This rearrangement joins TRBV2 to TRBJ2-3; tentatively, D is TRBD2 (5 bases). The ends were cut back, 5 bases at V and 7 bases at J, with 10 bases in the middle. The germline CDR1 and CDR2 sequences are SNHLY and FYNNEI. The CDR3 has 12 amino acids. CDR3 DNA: TGTGCCAGCAGTCAACTAGAAAATACGCAGTATTTT. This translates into CASSQLENTQYF.

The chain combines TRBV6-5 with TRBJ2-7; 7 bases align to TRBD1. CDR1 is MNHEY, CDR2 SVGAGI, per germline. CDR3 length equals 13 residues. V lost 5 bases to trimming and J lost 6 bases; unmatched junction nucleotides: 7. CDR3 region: CASSRQGAGEQYV. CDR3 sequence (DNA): TGTGCCAGCAGTCGACAGGGTGCTGGCGAGCAGTACGTC.

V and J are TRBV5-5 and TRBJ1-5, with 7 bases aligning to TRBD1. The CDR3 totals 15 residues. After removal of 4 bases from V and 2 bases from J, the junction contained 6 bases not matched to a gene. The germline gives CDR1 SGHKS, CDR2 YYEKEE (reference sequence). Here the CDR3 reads CASSGGTEGNQPQHF. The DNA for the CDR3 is TGTGCCAGCAGCGGAGGGACAGAAGGCAATCAGCCCCAGCATTTT. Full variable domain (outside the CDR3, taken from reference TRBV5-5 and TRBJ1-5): DAGVTQSPTHLIKTRGQQVTLRCSPISGHKSVSWYQQVLGQGPQFIFQYYEKEERGRGNFPDRFSARQFPNYSSELNVNALLLGDSALYLCASSGGTEGNQPQHFGDGTRLSIL.